A selection of T cell receptor beta chains follows, all from one sample in a study of shared clonotypes between healthy human individuals. Produced via immunoSEQ multiplex PCR; TCRdb's table is partial and in-frame only. Among about 2.3 million clones, 85% to 95% were seen once, and the ten largest hold around 0.38%. The source material was naive CD4+ T cells from PBMCs. These TCRs come from a man aged 18 to 29 in good health. Some clones in this sample may be carry-over from other donors' samples. Each CDR3 is given with its conserved first and last residue. A D gene is named only where the DNA matches it firmly. The listing skips clone size in some rows; elsewhere it reads once, few, many or a size class.

15,TRBV2,once,.,TRBJ1-3,CASSDSGFSGNTIYF,TGTGCCAGCAGTGACTCCGGCTTCTCTGGAAACACCATATATTTT
13,TRBV6-5,.,.,TRBJ1-1,CASTKRGNTEAFF,TGTGCCAGCACCAAAAGGGGGAACACTGAAGCTTTCTTT
16,TRBV18,.,TRBD1,TRBJ1-1,CASSPMTGRLDTEAFF,TGTGCCAGCTCCCCAATGACAGGGCGGTTGGACACTGAAGCTTTCTTT
15,TRBV30,.,TRBD2,TRBJ2-3,CAWSEGLAGAGTQYF,TGTGCCTGGAGTGAGGGACTAGCGGGAGCGGGTACGCAGTATTTT
14,TRBV6-1,.,TRBD2,TRBJ2-1,CASWTSGRIDEQFF,TGTGCCAGCTGGACTAGCGGGAGGATCGATGAGCAGTTCTTC
16,TRBV27,.,TRBD1,TRBJ1-1,CASSPRQGKANTEAFF,TGTGCCAGCAGTCCTCGACAGGGAAAGGCAAACACTGAAGCTTTCTTT
15,TRBV5-1,.,.,TRBJ2-1,CASSSPGQPNNEQFF,TGCGCCAGCAGTTCGCCGGGACAACCGAACAATGAGCAGTTCTTC
14,TRBV18,.,.,TRBJ2-2,CASSPRENTGELFF,TGTGCCAGCTCACCACGCGAAAACACCGGGGAGCTGTTTTTT
12,TRBV10-1,.,.,TRBJ2-5,CASSEGPETQYF,TGCGCCAGCAGTGAGGGTCCGGAGACCCAGTACTTC
16,TRBV28,.,TRBD1,TRBJ2-7,CASSLITPGQGHEQYF,TGTGCCAGCAGTTTGATTACGCCGGGACAGGGACACGAGCAGTACTTC
13,TRBV16,.,.,TRBJ1-1,CASSWDKNTEAFF,TGTGCCAGCAGCTGGGACAAGAACACTGAAGCTTTCTTT
12,TRBV5-1,.,TRBD1,TRBJ1-2,CASSSDRQSYTF,TGCGCCAGCAGCTCGGACAGGCAAAGCTACACCTTC
12,TRBV9,.,.,TRBJ1-6,CASSVGESPLHF,TGTGCCAGCAGCGTAGGGGAGTCACCCCTCCACTTT
12,TRBV29-1,.,.,TRBJ2-7,CSVEGTRGEQYF,TGCAGCGTTGAAGGTACCAGGGGCGAGCAGTACTTC
15,TRBV5-1,.,.,TRBJ1-1,CASSSQAGMNTEAFF,TGCGCCAGCAGCTCCCAGGCGGGGATGAACACTGAAGCTTTCTTT
14,TRBV6-1,once,.,TRBJ1-4,CASSVSRANEKLFF,TGTGCCAGCAGTGTGTCCCGTGCCAATGAAAAACTGTTTTTT
15,TRBV25-1,.,TRBD1,TRBJ2-1,CASRRDSLAQGEQFF,TGTGCCAGCAGACGGGACAGCCTAGCTCAGGGTGAGCAGTTCTTC